A single sample gave rise to the 20 T cell receptor beta chains below, sequenced in a study of cytomegalovirus exposure and HLA in healthy donors. It was with 60 Vbeta and 13 Jbeta primers that the PCR ran. Sequenced by immunoSEQ multiplex PCR; TCRdb stores in-frame clones only, minus some. The sample lists 200,000 to 250,000 clones, just under 80% occurring once. The sample comprised PBMCs. These receptors all stem from a boy younger than 18 in good health and CMV-seronegative.

The V and J genes are TRBV9 and TRBJ2-1; 13 nucleotides agree with TRBD2. Germline V lookup: CDR1 SGDLS, CDR2 YYNGEE. The CDR3 has 19 residues. Trimming took 0 bases from V and 7 from J; bases not matched to a gene: 13. This chain's CDR3 is CASSVGGGGGLAGNNEQFF. The CDR3 DNA follows: TGTGCCAGCAGCGTAGGGGGTGGCGGGGGACTAGCGGGAAATAATGAGCAGTTCTTC. Full variable domain (rest looked up from reference TRBV9 and TRBJ2-1): DSGVTQTPKHLITATGQRVTLRCSPRSGDLSVYWYQQSLDQGLQFLIQYYNGEERAKGNILERFSAQQFPDLHSELNLSSLELGDSALYFCASSVGGGGGLAGNNEQFFGPGTRLTVL.

V gene TRBV27 combines with J gene TRBJ2-1; a possible D gene is TRBD2 (7 bases). The CDR3 length is 15 residues. The V end was cut by 3 bases, the J end by 7 bases, with 16 bases between. Germline CDR1 and CDR2: MNHEY and SMNVEV (reference sequence). The CDR3 sequence is CASSFVGGPGNEQFF. The CDR3 DNA sequence: TGTGCCAGCAGTTTTGTGGGGGGGCCGGGAAATGAGCAGTTCTTC.

V usage is TRBV7-9 and J usage is TRBJ2-3; 8 bases agree with TRBD1. The trim removed 1 base at V and 2 bases at J, leaving 5 bases unmatched. The CDR3 is 16 residues long. Germline CDR1 and CDR2: SEHNR and FQNEAQ (reference sequence). CDR3 coding DNA: TGTGCCAGCAGCTTAGTGGGACAGGACCCCACAGATACGCAGTATTTT. Protein sequence: CASSLVGQDPTDTQYF. Supplemented by reference TRBV7-9 and TRBJ2-3, the full variable domain reads DTGVSQNPRHKITKRGQNVTFRCDPISEHNRLYWYRQTLGQGPEFLTYFQNEAQLEKSRLLSDRFSAERPKGSFSTLEIQRTEQGDSAMYLCASSLVGQDPTDTQYFGPGTRLTVL.

The V gene is TRBV5-1, the J gene TRBJ2-5; D perhaps matches TRBD2 (5 bases). Germline CDR1 reads SGHRS; CDR2 reads YFSETQ. There are 13 residues in the CDR3. V lost 4 bases and J lost 1, with 8 bases in between. The DNA of the CDR3 is TGCGCCAGCAGCCCCACTAGCCAAGAGACCCAGTACTTC. It is translated as CASSPTSQETQYF.

The chain carries TRBV19 and TRBJ1-1; 8 bases line up with TRBD1. Trimming at V came to 8 bases and at J to 0 bases, leaving 11 bases not matched to a gene. Germline V lookup: CDR1 LNHDA, CDR2 SQIVND (reference sequence). CDR3 length equals 16 residues. The CDR3 DNA follows: TGTGCCAGTCGCTCGGGACAGGAAACCTTGAACACTGAAGCTTTCTTT. It is translated as CASRSGQETLNTEAFF.

The chain combines TRBV19 with TRBJ1-1; D might be TRBD1 (6 bases). Germline loops: CDR1 LNHDA, CDR2 SQIVND (reference sequence). CDR3 length equals 13 residues. Deletions cut 4 bases from V and 6 bases from J, with 12 bases between. The CDR3 loop reads CASSTSQGSEAFF. CDR3 coding DNA: TGTGCCAGTAGTACGTCACAGGGTTCTGAAGCTTTCTTT.

V gene TRBV18 combines with J gene TRBJ1-4, with 7 bases aligning to TRBD1. CDR1 is KGHSH and CDR2 is LQKENI in the germline V gene. V lost 5 bases and J lost 7; bases outside the gene matches: 4. The CDR3 consists of 13 residues. CDR3 sequence (DNA): TGTGCCAGCTCATTGACAGGGTCTGAAAAACTGTTTTTT. Protein: CASSLTGSEKLFF.

The chain links TRBV2 to TRBJ2-1; the match to TRBD2 covers 9 bases. Germline CDR1 reads SNHLY; CDR2 reads FYNNEI. With V trimmed by 4 bases and J by 5 bases, 6 bases remained unmatched. The CDR3 extends over 15 amino acids. CDR3: CASSGSLAGHNEQFF. CDR3 sequence (DNA): TGTGCCAGCAGTGGCTCGCTAGCGGGACACAATGAGCAGTTCTTC.

This clone has just a few counts. The chain links TRBV5-6 to TRBJ1-2; tentatively, D is TRBD1 (6 bases). CDR3 size: 14 residues. V was trimmed by 2 bases and J by 6 bases, leaving 14 bases between them. Germline CDR1 reads SGHDT; CDR2 reads YYEEEE. This chain's CDR3 is CASSLGQGRNGYTF. The CDR3, as DNA: TGTGCCAGCAGCTTAGGGCAGGGGAGAAATGGCTACACCTTC.

The V call is TRBV6-5, the J call TRBJ2-1; no reliable D call. The CDR3 contains 13 residues. The germline V gene has CDR1 MNHEY and CDR2 SVGAGI. V lost 2 bases to trimming and J lost 9 bases, with 11 bases between them. This CDR3 reads CASSYEVFGEQFF. In nucleotides, the CDR3 is TGTGCCAGCAGTTACGAGGTTTTCGGTGAGCAGTTCTTC.

This chain joins TRBV11-2 and TRBJ1-1; maybe TRBD1 (6 bases). CDR1 is SGHAT, CDR2 FQNNGV, per germline. The V and J ends lost 5 bases and 1 base respectively, with 11 bases between them. This CDR3 contains 14 residues. The CDR3 DNA sequence: TGTGCCAGCAGCCTTATAGGGGGGAACACTGAAGCTTTCTTT. It is translated as CASSLIGGNTEAFF.

The CDR3 sequence: CAKIDRGGGYTF. The CDR3 DNA is TGTGCCAAGATAGACAGGGGGGGTGGCTACACCTTC. This chain connects TRBV2 to TRBJ1-2, with TRBD1 matching 9 bases. The CDR3 covers 12 residues. The germline V gene has CDR1 SNHLY and CDR2 FYNNEI. V trimming: 10 bases; J trimming: 7 bases; junction bases outside the gene matches: 7.

This clone was observed a few times. This chain connects TRBV6-5 to TRBJ1-2; TRBD1 matches 8 bases. The CDR3 extends over 14 amino acids. With 5 bases clipped from V and 0 bases from J, the junction kept 2 bases outside the gene matches. Germline lookup yields CDR1 MNHEY and CDR2 SVGAGI. The CDR3 DNA reads as TGTGCCAGCAGTCGGACAGGGACTAACTATGGCTACACCTTC. Translating gives CASSRTGTNYGYTF.

The J gene is TRBJ1-1, the V gene TRBV5-6; D remains unclear. With 0 bases removed from V and 5 bases from J, the gap between germline ends came to 11 bases. The CDR3 sequence is 14 residues long. Germline V gene lookup returns CDR1 SGHDT and CDR2 YYEEEE. CDR3 DNA: TGTGCCAGCAGCTTGGACGAGCGGGTGACTGAAGCTTTCTTT. Its translation: CASSLDERVTEAFF.

The V gene is TRBV30, the J gene TRBJ1-1; D not certain. The CDR3 has 12 amino acids. The V and J ends lost 2 bases and 5 bases respectively, with 9 bases between them. Per the germline V gene, CDR1 is GTSNPN and CDR2 is SVGIG (reference sequence). CDR3 residues: CAWSWEGTEAFF. DNA of the CDR3: TGTGCCTGGAGTTGGGAGGGAACTGAAGCTTTCTTT.

This clone is a singleton in its sample. Other DNA sequences in this sample translate to the same CDR3. The gene calls are TRBV19 and TRBJ1-1; TRBD1 matches at 7 bases. Germline CDR1 reads LNHDA; CDR2 reads SQIVND (reference sequence). Trimming took 3 bases from V and 4 from J; bases not matched to a gene: 2. CDR3 length equals 13 residues. CDR3 nucleotide sequence: TGTGCCAGTAGTATTGGGGACAGCACTGAAGCTTTCTTT. Its protein product is CASSIGDSTEAFF.

This clone was seen a few times. V and J are TRBV19 and TRBJ2-1, with 9 positions matching TRBD2. This CDR3 has 16 residues. The germline gives CDR1 LNHDA, CDR2 SQIVND (reference sequence). J was trimmed by 3 bases and V by 5 bases; bases with no gene match: 8. The CDR3 loop is CASSQLRGGNYNEQFF. The CDR3, as DNA: TGTGCCAGTAGTCAACTGCGGGGGGGGAACTACAATGAGCAGTTCTTC.

The sample holds a few counts of this clone. The rearrangement links TRBV5-6 to TRBJ1-1; the match to TRBD1 covers 7 bases. This CDR3 is 14 amino acids long. V trimming: 1 base; J trimming: 5 bases; junction bases outside the gene matches: 5. Germline loops: CDR1 SGHDT, CDR2 YYEEEE. The CDR3: CASSLYNRGTEAFF. The CDR3 DNA is TGTGCCAGCAGCTTGTACAACAGGGGAACTGAAGCTTTCTTT.

This clone came up a few times. The chain joins TRBV2 to TRBJ2-2; 9 nucleotides line up with TRBD1. The CDR3 has 15 residues. The V gene end was trimmed by 6 bases and the J gene end by 1 base; junction bases not matched to a gene: 3. The germline V gene has CDR1 SNHLY and CDR2 FYNNEI. CDR3 coding DNA: TGTGCCAGCAGACGGGACAGGGTGAACACCGGGGAGCTGTTTTTT. Translated: CASRRDRVNTGELFF.

This clone turned up a few times. V and J are TRBV7-8 and TRBJ2-3; 9 positions match TRBD2. The CDR3 covers 17 residues. Germline V CDR1 and CDR2: SGHVS, FQNEAQ. Unmatched junction bases numbered 7, after V lost 1 base and J lost 2 bases. In nucleotides, the CDR3 is TGTGCCAGCAGCTTAGGCCCTCTAGCGGGACCCACAGATACGCAGTATTTT. Translating gives CASSLGPLAGPTDTQYF.